This T cell receptor beta chain appears in the sequencing data of a study of early T cells in non-severe SARS-CoV-2 infection. Study-wide background: Whole-blood bulk RNA, unsorted, was sequenced, and chains were unpaired.

Study-wide findings and caveats: Matching against VDJdb likely underestimated virus-specific expansions, favoring anti-spike CD8.

Attached unique molecular identifiers marked individual cDNA molecules. TCRdb re-called the 5' RACE reads with MiXCR, one entry per CDR3 protein. The sample has some 76,000 distinct CDR3 sequences, around 15% seen once. This clonotype was seen ten or more times. As yet, its antigen is unknown. Germline V gene data show CDR1 as SGHTA and CDR2 as FQGNSA. The V and J ends lost 2 bases and 7 bases, in that order; junction bases with no gene match: 13. This CDR3 comprises 16 residues. The TCR originated in an adult who was a healthcare worker with PCR-confirmed SARS-CoV-2 infection or an uninfected control (not recorded which). The source material was whole blood. V is TRBV7-2 and J is TRBJ1-2; the match to TRBD1 covers 7 bases. CDR3 sequence (DNA): TGTGCCAGCAGCTTATCCCAGGGGGGGGGCAAGGCTGGCTACACCTTC. As protein: CASSLSQGGGKAGYTF.